The text below deals with one T cell receptor (beta chain). The antigen this receptor binds is unknown. Base qualities are not provided; no much larger clone lies one nucleotide away. The sample is drawn from a study of T cell repertoires in cytomegalovirus infection (dated by TCRdb to between 2017 and 2020). Notes on the research overall: Peptide stimulations targeted recently identified HLA-C-restricted CMV epitopes, whose presentation resists viral immunomodulation, together with well-studied HLA-B-restricted epitopes. Donor HLA type was relevant to the analysis, as public TCR beta signatures indicated carriage of CMV infection together with the matching HLA type. On the study overall, not on this receptor specifically: The ex vivo response was dominated by HLA-C-restricted CMV-specific TCR beta clonotypes, which also provided the single most frequent clonotype in two of eight donors. In both this cohort and an independent roughly 400-donor cohort, the cumulative frequency of public TCR beta family members distinguished carriers of CMV infection plus the relevant HLA type.

Sequencer: Illumina HiSeq 1500. TCRdb reworked the public reads: Q25 trimming with fastp, MiXCR clone assembly, productive beta chains retained. CDR3 protein sequences are deduplicated, and each keeps its most common genes and DNA. The table for this sample lists 600,000 to 700,000 distinct CDR3 sequences; around 32% of them were counted only once. The top ten constitute approximately 18% of the sample. What this sample's treatment or condition label stands for: in vitro stimulation with specific CMV peptide epitopes to enrich CMV-specific T cells. The receptor comes from a human donor in good health (CMV status not recorded). Some clones in this sample may be carry-over from other donors' samples. Here the sequenced sample was cultured PBMCs, taken from culture after CMV antigen stimulation.

The nucleotide sequence is TGTGCCAGCAGCCTAACCCAGGGGGCAGATACGCAGTATTTT. This sequence encodes CASSLTQGADTQYF. Here the chain combines TRBV7-6 and TRBJ2-3; a stretch of 7 junction bases matches TRBD1. From cysteine to phenylalanine, the CDR3 is 14 amino acids long. The DNA shown is the 42-base CDR3, in frame from base 1. Here V drops 5 bases and J drops 4 bases, and the junction holds 6 bases not matched to any gene. Sequences SGHVS (CDR1) and FNYEAQ (CDR2) are obtained from the germline V gene.